This TCR beta chain was sequenced in a study of T cells after somatic rescue of genetic block. The CDR3 has 15 amino acids. Germline V lookup: CDR1 LGHNA, CDR2 YSLEER. With V trimmed by 5 bases and J by 5 bases, 9 bases remained unmatched. Data came from immunoSEQ multiplex PCR; TCRdb stores just in-frame clones and leaves some out. The sample lists roughly 120,000 clones; around nine tenths were seen once. This clone was seen only a few times. This TCR came from a woman aged 18-30 years. Sequenced: peripheral blood mononuclear cells (PBMCs). This rearrangement joins TRBV4-3 to TRBJ2-5; 9 bases align to TRBD2. Here the CDR3 DNA reads TGCGCCAGCAGCGCTACTAGCGGGTGGGGGGAGACCCAGTACTTC. It yields the protein CASSATSGWGETQYF.